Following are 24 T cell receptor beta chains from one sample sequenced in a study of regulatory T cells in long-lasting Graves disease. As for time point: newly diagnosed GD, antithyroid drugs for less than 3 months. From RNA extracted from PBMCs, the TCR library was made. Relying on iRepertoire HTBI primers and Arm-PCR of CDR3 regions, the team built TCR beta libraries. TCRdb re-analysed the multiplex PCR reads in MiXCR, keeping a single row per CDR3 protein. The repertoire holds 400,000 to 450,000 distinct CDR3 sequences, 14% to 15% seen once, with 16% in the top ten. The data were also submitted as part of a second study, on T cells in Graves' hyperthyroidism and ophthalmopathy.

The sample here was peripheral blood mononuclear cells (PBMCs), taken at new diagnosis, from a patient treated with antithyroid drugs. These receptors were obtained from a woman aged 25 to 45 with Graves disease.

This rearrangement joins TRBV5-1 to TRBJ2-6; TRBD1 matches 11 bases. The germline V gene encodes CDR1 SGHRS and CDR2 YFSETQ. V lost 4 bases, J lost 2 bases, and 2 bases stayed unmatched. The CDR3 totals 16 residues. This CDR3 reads CASSKDRGPGANVLTF. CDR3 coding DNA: TGCGCCAGCAGCAAGGACAGGGGGCCTGGGGCCAACGTCCTGACTTTC. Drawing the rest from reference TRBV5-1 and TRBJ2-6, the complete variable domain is KAGVTQTPRYLIKTRGQQVTLSCSPISGHRSVSWYQQTPGQGLQFLFEYFSETQRNKGNFPGRFSGRQFSNSRSEMNVSTLELGDSALYLCASSKDRGPGANVLTFGAGSRLTVL.

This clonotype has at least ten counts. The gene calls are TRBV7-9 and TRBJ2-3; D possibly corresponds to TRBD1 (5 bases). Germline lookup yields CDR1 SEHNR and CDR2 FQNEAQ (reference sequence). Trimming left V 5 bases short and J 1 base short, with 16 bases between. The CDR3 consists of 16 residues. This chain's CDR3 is CASSTRAGPGTDTQYF. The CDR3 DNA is TGTGCCAGCAGCACCAGGGCTGGCCCTGGCACAGATACGCAGTATTTT. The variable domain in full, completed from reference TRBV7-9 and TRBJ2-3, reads DTGVSQNPRHKITKRGQNVTFRCDPISEHNRLYWYRQTLGQGPEFLTYFQNEAQLEKSRLLSDRFSAERPKGSFSTLEIQRTEQGDSAMYLCASSTRAGPGTDTQYFGPGTRLTVL.

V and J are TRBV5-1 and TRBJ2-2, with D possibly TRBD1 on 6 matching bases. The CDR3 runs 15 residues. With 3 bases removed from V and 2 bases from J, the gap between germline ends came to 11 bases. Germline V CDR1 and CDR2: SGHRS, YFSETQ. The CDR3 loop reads CASSSKTGNTGELFF. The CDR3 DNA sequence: TGCGCCAGCAGCTCCAAGACAGGAAACACCGGGGAGCTGTTTTTT.

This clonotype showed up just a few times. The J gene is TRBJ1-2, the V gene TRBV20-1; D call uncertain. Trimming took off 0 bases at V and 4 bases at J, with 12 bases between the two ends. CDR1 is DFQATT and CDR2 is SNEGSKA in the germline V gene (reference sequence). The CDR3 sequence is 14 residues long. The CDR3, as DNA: TGCAGTGCTAGAGATTTCGCAGAGACCTATGGCTACACCTTC. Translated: CSARDFAETYGYTF.

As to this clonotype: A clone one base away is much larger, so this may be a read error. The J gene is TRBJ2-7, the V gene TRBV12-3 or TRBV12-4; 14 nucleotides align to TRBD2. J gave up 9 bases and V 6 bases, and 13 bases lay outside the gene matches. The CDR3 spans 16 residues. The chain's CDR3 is CASRHGLAGGIGGQYF. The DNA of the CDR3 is TGTGCCAGCAGACACGGACTAGCGGGAGGTATTGGCGGGCAGTACTTC.

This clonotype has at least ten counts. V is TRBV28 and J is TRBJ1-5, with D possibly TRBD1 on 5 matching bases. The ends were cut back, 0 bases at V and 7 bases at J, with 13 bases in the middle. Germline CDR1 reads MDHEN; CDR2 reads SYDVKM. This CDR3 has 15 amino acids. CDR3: CASSLWGTPAQPQHF. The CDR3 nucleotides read TGTGCCAGCAGTTTATGGGGGACCCCCGCCCAGCCCCAGCATTTT.

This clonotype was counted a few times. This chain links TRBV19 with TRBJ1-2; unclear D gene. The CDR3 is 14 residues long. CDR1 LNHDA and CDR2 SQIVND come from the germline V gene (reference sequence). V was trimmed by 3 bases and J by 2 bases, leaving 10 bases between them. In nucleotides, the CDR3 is TGTGCCAGTAGTATCTCACCCAGGAACTATGGCTACACCTTC. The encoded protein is CASSISPRNYGYTF.

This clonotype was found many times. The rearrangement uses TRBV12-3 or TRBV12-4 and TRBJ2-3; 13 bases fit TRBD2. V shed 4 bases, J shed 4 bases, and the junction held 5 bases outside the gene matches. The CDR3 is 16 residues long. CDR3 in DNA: TGTGCCAGCAGTTCCGGACTAGCGGGAGAGGCAGATACGCAGTATTTT. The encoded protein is CASSSGLAGEADTQYF.

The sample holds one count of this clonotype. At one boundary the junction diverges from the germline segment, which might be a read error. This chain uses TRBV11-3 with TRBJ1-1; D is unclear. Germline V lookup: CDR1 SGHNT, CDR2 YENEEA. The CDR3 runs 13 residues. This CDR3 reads CASSLRSATEAFF. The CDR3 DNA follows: TGTGCTAGCAGCCTCCGGTCCGCCACTGAAGCTTTCTTT.

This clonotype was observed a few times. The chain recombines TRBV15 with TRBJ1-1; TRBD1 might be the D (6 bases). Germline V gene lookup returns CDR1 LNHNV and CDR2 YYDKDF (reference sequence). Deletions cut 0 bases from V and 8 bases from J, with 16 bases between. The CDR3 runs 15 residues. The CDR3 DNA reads TGTGCCACCAGCAGAGATGGCCGGCAGGGGAAAGAAGCTTTCTTT. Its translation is CATSRDGRQGKEAFF.

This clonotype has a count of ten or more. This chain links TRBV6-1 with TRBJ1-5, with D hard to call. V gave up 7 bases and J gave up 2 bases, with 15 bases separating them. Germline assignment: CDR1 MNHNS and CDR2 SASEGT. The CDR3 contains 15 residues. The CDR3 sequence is CASTDSMEGNQPQHF. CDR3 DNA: TGTGCCAGCACCGACTCCATGGAGGGCAATCAGCCCCAGCATTTT.

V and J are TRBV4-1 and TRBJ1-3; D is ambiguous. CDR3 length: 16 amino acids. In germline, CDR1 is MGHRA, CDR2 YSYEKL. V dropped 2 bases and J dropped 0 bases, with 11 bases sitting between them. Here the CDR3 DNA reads TGCGCCAGCAGCCAACTCCCGGAAATCTCTGGAAACACCATATATTTT. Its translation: CASSQLPEISGNTIYF.

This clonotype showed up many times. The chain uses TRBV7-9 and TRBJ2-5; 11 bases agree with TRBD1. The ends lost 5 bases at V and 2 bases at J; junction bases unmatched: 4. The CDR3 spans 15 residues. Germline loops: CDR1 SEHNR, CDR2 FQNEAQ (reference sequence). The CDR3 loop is CASSPGTGGQETQYF. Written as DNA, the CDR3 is TGTGCCAGCAGCCCCGGGACAGGGGGTCAAGAGACCCAGTACTTC.

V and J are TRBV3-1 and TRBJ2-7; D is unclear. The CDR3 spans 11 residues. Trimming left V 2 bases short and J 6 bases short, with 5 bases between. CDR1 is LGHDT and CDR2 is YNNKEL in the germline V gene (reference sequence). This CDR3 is CASSQRSEQYF. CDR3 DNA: TGTGCCAGCAGCCAAAGAAGCGAGCAGTACTTC.

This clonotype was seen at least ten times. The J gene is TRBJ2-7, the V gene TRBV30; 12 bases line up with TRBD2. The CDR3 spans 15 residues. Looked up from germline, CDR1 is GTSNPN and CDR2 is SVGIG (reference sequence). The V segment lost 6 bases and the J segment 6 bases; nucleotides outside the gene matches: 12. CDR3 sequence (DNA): TGTGCCTGCCCTCCACTAGCGGGAGGTCCGGGCGAGCAGTACTTC. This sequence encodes CACPPLAGGPGEQYF.

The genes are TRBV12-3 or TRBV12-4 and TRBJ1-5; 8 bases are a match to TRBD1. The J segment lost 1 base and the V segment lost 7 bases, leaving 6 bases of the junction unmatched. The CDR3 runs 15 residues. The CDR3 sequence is CASNLGQGSNQPQHF. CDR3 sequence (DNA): TGTGCCAGCAACTTAGGACAGGGAAGCAATCAGCCCCAGCATTTT.

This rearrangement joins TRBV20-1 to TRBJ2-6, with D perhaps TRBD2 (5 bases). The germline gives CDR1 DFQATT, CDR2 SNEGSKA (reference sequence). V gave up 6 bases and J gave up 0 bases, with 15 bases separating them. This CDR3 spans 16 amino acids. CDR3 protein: CSAKTTSPSGANVLTF. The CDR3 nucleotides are TGCAGTGCCAAGACTACAAGCCCCTCTGGGGCCAACGTCCTGACTTTC.

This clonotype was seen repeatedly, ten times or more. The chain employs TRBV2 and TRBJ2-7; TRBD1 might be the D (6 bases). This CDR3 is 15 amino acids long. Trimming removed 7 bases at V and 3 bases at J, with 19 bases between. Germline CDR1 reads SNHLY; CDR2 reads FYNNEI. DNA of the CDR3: TGTGCCAGCAATTCTCGGACAGCAAAGGGCTACGAGCAGTACTTC. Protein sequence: CASNSRTAKGYEQYF.

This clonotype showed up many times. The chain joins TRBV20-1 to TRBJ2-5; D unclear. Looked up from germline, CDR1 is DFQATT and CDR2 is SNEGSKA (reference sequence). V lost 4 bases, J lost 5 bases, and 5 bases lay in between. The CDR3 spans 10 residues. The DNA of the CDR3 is TGCAGTGCTAACCGGGAGACCCAGTACTTC. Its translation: CSANRETQYF.

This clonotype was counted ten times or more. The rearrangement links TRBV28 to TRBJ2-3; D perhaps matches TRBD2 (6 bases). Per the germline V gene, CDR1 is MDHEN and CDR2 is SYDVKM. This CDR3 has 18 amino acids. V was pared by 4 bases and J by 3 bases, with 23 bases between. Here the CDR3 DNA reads TGTGCCAGCAGTTCCCGCTGGATAACTAGCTTAGGTACAGATACGCAGTATTTT. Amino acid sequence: CASSSRWITSLGTDTQYF.

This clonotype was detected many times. The CDR3 sequence is CASSPRGLTDTQYF. CDR3 DNA: TGTGCCAGCAGCCCCCGGGGTCTTACAGATACGCAGTATTTT. The gene calls are TRBV7-7 and TRBJ2-3; tentatively, D is TRBD2 (5 bases). V was shortened by 5 bases and J by 3 bases, with 12 bases between the two germline ends. The germline V gene has CDR1 SSHAT and CDR2 FNYEAQ (reference sequence). The CDR3 is made up of 14 amino acids.

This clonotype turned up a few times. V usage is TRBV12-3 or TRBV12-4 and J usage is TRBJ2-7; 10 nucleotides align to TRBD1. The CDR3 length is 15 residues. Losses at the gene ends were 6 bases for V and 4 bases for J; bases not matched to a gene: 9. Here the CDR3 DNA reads TGTGCCAGCAGAGCGGGACAGGGGCACGGTTACGAGCAGTACTTC. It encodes CASRAGQGHGYEQYF.

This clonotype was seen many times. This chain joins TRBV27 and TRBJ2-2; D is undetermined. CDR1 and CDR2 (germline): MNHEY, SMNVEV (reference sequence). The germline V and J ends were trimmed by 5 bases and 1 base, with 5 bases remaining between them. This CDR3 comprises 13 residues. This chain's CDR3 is CASSPWNTGELFF. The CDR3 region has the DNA TGTGCCAGCAGTCCATGGAACACCGGGGAGCTGTTTTTT.

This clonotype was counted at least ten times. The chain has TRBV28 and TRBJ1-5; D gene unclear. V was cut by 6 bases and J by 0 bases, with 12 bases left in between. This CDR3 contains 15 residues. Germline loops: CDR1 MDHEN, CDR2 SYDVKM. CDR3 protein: CASSPDGSSNQPQHF. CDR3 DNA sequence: TGTGCCAGCAGCCCCGACGGGTCTAGCAATCAGCCCCAGCATTTT.